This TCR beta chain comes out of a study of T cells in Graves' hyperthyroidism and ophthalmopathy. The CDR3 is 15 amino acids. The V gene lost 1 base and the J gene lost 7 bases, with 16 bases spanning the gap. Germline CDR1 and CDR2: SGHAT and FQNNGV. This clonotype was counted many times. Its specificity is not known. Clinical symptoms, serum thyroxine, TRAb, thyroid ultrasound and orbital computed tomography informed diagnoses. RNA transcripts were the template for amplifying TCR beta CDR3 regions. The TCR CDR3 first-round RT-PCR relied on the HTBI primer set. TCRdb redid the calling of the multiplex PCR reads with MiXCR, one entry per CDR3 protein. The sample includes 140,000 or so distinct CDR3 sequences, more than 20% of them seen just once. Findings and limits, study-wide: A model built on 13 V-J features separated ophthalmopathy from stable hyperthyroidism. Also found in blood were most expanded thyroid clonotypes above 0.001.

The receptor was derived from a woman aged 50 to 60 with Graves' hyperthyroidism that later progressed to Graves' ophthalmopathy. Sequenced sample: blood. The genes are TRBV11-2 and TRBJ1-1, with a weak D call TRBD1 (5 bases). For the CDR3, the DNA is TGTGCCAGCAGCTTAGGGCCCACTCCCGGGGGTGAAGCTTTCTTT. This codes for CASSLGPTPGGEAFF.